Listed below are T cell receptor beta chains from one sample, sequenced in a study of OX40 agonist ivuxolimab in advanced cancers. Sequencing used immunoSEQ multiplex PCR; TCRdb keeps in-frame clones, though not all of them. The sample includes over 100,000 clones, more than 85% seen only once; the top ten take more than 0.9%. The starting material was CD4+ or CD8+ T cells sorted from blood, obtained in a trial of the OX40 agonist ivuxolimab. Source of these receptors: an adult with an advanced solid tumor such as melanoma, head and neck, liver or kidney cancer. CDR3s include the opening cysteine and the closing phenylalanine or tryptophan. Each record gives: D gene, J gene, V gene, clone size, CDR3 length, CDR3 protein, CDR3 DNA. A D gene is named only where the DNA matches it firmly. Size tells how often a clone was seen (once, few, many) or the class of an expanded clone, and some rows leave it out.

d_gene: TRBD1; j_gene: TRBJ1-4; v_gene: TRBV2; abundance: NA; len: 16; CDR3aa: CASRTDRQKEDEKLFF; CDR3nt: TGTGCCAGCAGAACGGACAGGCAAAAGGAAGATGAAAAACTGTTTTTT
d_gene: NA; j_gene: TRBJ2-7; v_gene: TRBV6-6; abundance: NA; len: 14; CDR3aa: CASSYSGFTYEQYF; CDR3nt: TGTGCCAGCAGTTACTCCGGCTTTACCTACGAGCAGTACTTC
d_gene: NA; j_gene: TRBJ1-2; v_gene: TRBV21-1; abundance: NA; len: 17; CDR3aa: CASSLPRGDRGNYGYTF; CDR3nt: TGTGCCAGCAGCCTGCCGCGGGGGGACAGGGGTAACTATGGCTACACCTTC
d_gene: NA; j_gene: TRBJ2-3; v_gene: TRBV5-5; abundance: NA; len: 14; CDR3aa: CASSWDLSTDTQYF; CDR3nt: TGTGCCAGCAGCTGGGACCTTAGCACAGATACGCAGTATTTT
d_gene: NA; j_gene: TRBJ1-5; v_gene: TRBV10-1; abundance: few; len: 17; CDR3aa: CASSESWRVILSQPQHF; CDR3nt: TGCGCCAGCAGTGAGTCATGGAGAGTAATCCTTAGTCAGCCCCAGCATTTT
d_gene: NA; j_gene: TRBJ2-6; v_gene: TRBV27; abundance: NA; len: 15; CDR3aa: CASRVPGAGANVLTF; CDR3nt: TGTGCCAGCAGGGTTCCAGGGGCTGGGGCCAACGTCCTGACTTTC
d_gene: NA; j_gene: TRBJ1-2; v_gene: TRBV29-1; abundance: few; len: 11; CDR3aa: CSVGEIYGYTF; CDR3nt: TGCAGCGTTGGAGAGATTTATGGCTACACCTTC
d_gene: TRBD1; j_gene: TRBJ1-2; v_gene: TRBV15; abundance: NA; len: 15; CDR3aa: CATSRADRVDYGYTF; CDR3nt: TGTGCCACCAGCAGAGCGGACAGGGTTGACTATGGCTACACCTTC
d_gene: TRBD1; j_gene: TRBJ1-4; v_gene: TRBV5-4; abundance: NA; len: 15; CDR3aa: CASSLGGTGNEKLFF; CDR3nt: TGTGCCAGCAGCTTGGGGGGGACAGGGAATGAAAAACTGTTTTTT
d_gene: TRBD2; j_gene: TRBJ2-1; v_gene: TRBV28; abundance: NA; len: 15; CDR3aa: CASSIKGLAFNEQFF; CDR3nt: TGTGCCAGCAGCATTAAGGGACTAGCGTTTAATGAGCAGTTCTTC
d_gene: NA; j_gene: TRBJ2-3; v_gene: TRBV7-3; abundance: NA; len: 16; CDR3aa: CASSLKALFEGDTQYF; CDR3nt: TGTGCCAGCAGCTTAAAGGCCCTCTTTGAGGGAGATACGCAGTATTTT
d_gene: NA; j_gene: TRBJ1-1; v_gene: TRBV4-2; abundance: NA; len: 12; CDR3aa: CASSGGVAEAFF; CDR3nt: TGTGCCAGCAGTGGTGGGGTTGCTGAAGCTTTCTTT
d_gene: NA; j_gene: TRBJ2-1; v_gene: TRBV19; abundance: NA; len: 16; CDR3aa: CASSIRAGSSYNEQFF; CDR3nt: TGTGCCAGTAGTATTAGAGCCGGAAGCTCCTACAATGAGCAGTTCTTC
d_gene: NA; j_gene: TRBJ2-1; v_gene: TRBV11-2; abundance: NA; len: 15; CDR3aa: CASSLGQGGYNEQFF; CDR3nt: TGTGCCAGCAGCTTAGGTCAGGGTGGATACAATGAGCAGTTCTTC
d_gene: TRBD2; j_gene: TRBJ2-3; v_gene: TRBV4-3; abundance: NA; len: 15; CDR3aa: CASSLGLALEDTQYF; CDR3nt: TGCGCCAGCAGCCTGGGACTAGCTTTAGAAGATACGCAGTATTTT
d_gene: NA; j_gene: TRBJ2-4; v_gene: TRBV21-1; abundance: NA; len: 19; CDR3aa: CASSKGDRSITSAKNIQYF; CDR3nt: TGTGCCAGCAGCAAAGGGGACAGGAGCATAACTTCTGCCAAAAACATTCAGTACTTC
d_gene: NA; j_gene: TRBJ1-2; v_gene: TRBV27; abundance: NA; len: 14; CDR3aa: CASSLSRNTYGYTF; CDR3nt: TGTGCCAGCAGTTTATCGCGTAACACCTATGGCTACACCTTC
d_gene: TRBD1; j_gene: TRBJ1-2; v_gene: TRBV10-2; abundance: NA; len: 14; CDR3aa: CATRGSDRVGGYTF; CDR3nt: TGCGCCACCCGTGGGTCTGACAGGGTGGGTGGCTACACCTTC
d_gene: TRBD1; j_gene: TRBJ1-5; v_gene: TRBV4-3; abundance: NA; len: 16; CDR3aa: CASSQGTGMNNQPQHF; CDR3nt: TGCGCCAGCAGCCAAGGGACAGGGATGAACAATCAGCCCCAGCATTTT
d_gene: NA; j_gene: TRBJ2-1; v_gene: TRBV19; abundance: NA; len: 16; CDR3aa: CASSIRRAGARDEQFF; CDR3nt: TGTGCCAGTAGTATCCGCAGAGCCGGGGCGCGCGATGAGCAGTTCTTC
d_gene: TRBD1; j_gene: TRBJ1-2; v_gene: TRBV7-3; abundance: once; len: 16; CDR3aa: CASSSRQGALGYGYTF; CDR3nt: TGTGCCAGCAGCTCAAGACAGGGGGCGCTAGGCTATGGCTACACCTTC
d_gene: TRBD1; j_gene: TRBJ1-2; v_gene: TRBV5-4; abundance: NA; len: 16; CDR3aa: CASSLGTGQANYGYTF; CDR3nt: TGTGCCAGCAGCTTGGGGACAGGACAAGCTAACTATGGCTACACCTTC
d_gene: NA; j_gene: TRBJ2-2; v_gene: TRBV19; abundance: NA; len: 15; CDR3aa: CASSIVIRGTGELFF; CDR3nt: TGTGCCAGTAGTATCGTCATTCGGGGCACCGGGGAGCTGTTTTTT
d_gene: TRBD1; j_gene: TRBJ1-2; v_gene: TRBV4-1; abundance: NA; len: 14; CDR3aa: CASSHMTGDYGYTF; CDR3nt: TGCGCCAGCAGCCATATGACAGGGGACTATGGCTACACCTTC
d_gene: NA; j_gene: TRBJ1-6; v_gene: TRBV5-1; abundance: NA; len: 14; CDR3aa: CASRPRQGTSPLHF; CDR3nt: TGCGCCAGCCGACCAAGGCAGGGAACTTCACCCCTCCACTTT
d_gene: TRBD1; j_gene: TRBJ1-5; v_gene: TRBV10-3; abundance: few; len: 14; CDR3aa: CAISPDRVDQPQHF; CDR3nt: TGTGCCATCTCCCCGGACAGGGTTGATCAGCCCCAGCATTTT
d_gene: NA; j_gene: TRBJ2-7; v_gene: TRBV2; abundance: NA; len: 11; CDR3aa: CASSARLEQYF; CDR3nt: TGTGCCAGCAGTGCACGCCTGGAGCAGTACTTC
d_gene: TRBD2; j_gene: TRBJ2-1; v_gene: TRBV5-4; abundance: once; len: 18; CDR3aa: CASSLGLLAGGFYNEQFF; CDR3nt: TGTGCCAGCAGTTTGGGGTTACTAGCGGGGGGATTCTACAATGAGCAGTTCTTC
d_gene: NA; j_gene: TRBJ1-2; v_gene: TRBV10-3; abundance: NA; len: 13; CDR3aa: CAIRVESNYGYTF; CDR3nt: TGTGCCATCAGGGTCGAAAGTAACTATGGCTACACCTTC
d_gene: TRBD2; j_gene: TRBJ2-7; v_gene: TRBV19; abundance: once; len: 14; CDR3aa: CASSSSSGSYEQYF; CDR3nt: TGTGCCAGTAGCTCTTCTAGCGGGAGCTACGAGCAGTACTTC
d_gene: TRBD1; j_gene: TRBJ1-2; v_gene: TRBV7-8; abundance: NA; len: 17; CDR3aa: CASSLAGTRGPTYGYTF; CDR3nt: TGTGCCAGCAGCTTAGCGGGTACGAGGGGGCCGACCTATGGCTACACCTTC
d_gene: TRBD2; j_gene: TRBJ2-7; v_gene: TRBV11-1; abundance: NA; len: 16; CDR3aa: CASSQRGGIGPLEQYF; CDR3nt: TGTGCCAGCAGCCAACGGGGGGGAATCGGCCCCCTCGAGCAGTACTTC
d_gene: NA; j_gene: TRBJ2-5; v_gene: TRBV5-8; abundance: NA; len: 14; CDR3aa: CASPLGGPRETQYF; CDR3nt: TGTGCCAGCCCCCTAGGGGGGCCGAGGGAGACCCAGTACTTC
d_gene: NA; j_gene: TRBJ2-1; v_gene: TRBV11-3; abundance: once; len: 14; CDR3aa: CASSGRGRENEQFF; CDR3nt: TGTGCCAGCAGCGGGAGGGGGCGCGAGAATGAGCAGTTCTTC
d_gene: NA; j_gene: TRBJ2-5; v_gene: TRBV7-2; abundance: NA; len: 15; CDR3aa: CASSLAGGPGETQYF; CDR3nt: TGTGCCAGCAGCTTAGCGGGGGGGCCCGGGGAGACCCAGTACTTC
d_gene: NA; j_gene: TRBJ2-7; v_gene: TRBV19; abundance: NA; len: 14; CDR3aa: CASSIDRARGEQYF; CDR3nt: TGTGCCAGTAGTATAGACAGGGCGAGGGGCGAGCAGTACTTC
d_gene: NA; j_gene: TRBJ2-5; v_gene: TRBV9; abundance: NA; len: 14; CDR3aa: CASSVAGHQETQYF; CDR3nt: TGTGCCAGCAGCGTAGCGGGGCACCAAGAGACCCAGTACTTC